This entry describes one T cell receptor (beta chain). The CDR3 loop spans 18 amino acids. The germline gives CDR1 SGHTA, CDR2 FQGNSA. Trimming took 5 bases from V and 1 from J, leaving 23 bases between them. This entry comes from a study of cytomegalovirus exposure and HLA in healthy donors. PCR amplification relied on 60 Vbeta primers (plus 13 Jbeta primers). The table came from immunoSEQ multiplex PCR; TCRdb's copy has only in-frame clones and leaves some out. There are around 130,000 clones in the sample; approximately 80% occur only once, and approximately 2.5% lies in the top ten. Though probably carrying unrecorded immune exposures, donors were nominally healthy at sampling.

The chain carries TRBV7-2 and TRBJ2-5; a possible D gene is TRBD2 (5 bases). This sequence was found in a middle-aged man in good health and CMV-seronegative. The sequenced sample was PBMCs. The CDR3 loop reads CASSPLAPLIKPQETQYF. CDR3 nucleotide sequence: TGTGCCAGCAGCCCCCTAGCCCCATTAATTAAACCCCAAGAGACCCAGTACTTC.